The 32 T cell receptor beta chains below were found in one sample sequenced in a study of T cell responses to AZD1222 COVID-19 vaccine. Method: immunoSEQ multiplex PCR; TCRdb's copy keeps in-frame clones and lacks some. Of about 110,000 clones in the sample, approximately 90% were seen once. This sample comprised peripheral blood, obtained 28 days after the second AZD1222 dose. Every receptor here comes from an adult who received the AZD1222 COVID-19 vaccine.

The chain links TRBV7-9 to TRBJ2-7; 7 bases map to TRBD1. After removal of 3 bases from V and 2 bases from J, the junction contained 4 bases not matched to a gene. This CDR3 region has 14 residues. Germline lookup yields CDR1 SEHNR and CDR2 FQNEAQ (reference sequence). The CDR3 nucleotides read TGTGCCAGCAGCTTCCGGGACAGAGCCTACGAGCAGTACTTC. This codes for CASSFRDRAYEQYF.

The CDR3 nucleotides read TGTGCCAGTAGTCTACAGAGAGGGGCCTACACCTTC. Translating gives CASSLQRGAYTF. The chain has TRBV19 and TRBJ1-2; maybe TRBD1 (5 bases). Trimming removed 5 bases at V and 10 bases at J, with 14 bases between. CDR1 and CDR2 from the germline V gene are LNHDA and SQIVND (reference sequence). This CDR3 has 12 residues.

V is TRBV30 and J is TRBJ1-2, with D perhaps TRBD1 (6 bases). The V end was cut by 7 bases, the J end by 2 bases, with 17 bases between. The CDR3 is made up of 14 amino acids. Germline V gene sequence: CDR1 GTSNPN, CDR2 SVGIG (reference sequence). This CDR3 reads CASKLGHANYGYTF. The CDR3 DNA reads TGTGCCTCAAAGCTGGGACACGCGAACTATGGCTACACCTTC.

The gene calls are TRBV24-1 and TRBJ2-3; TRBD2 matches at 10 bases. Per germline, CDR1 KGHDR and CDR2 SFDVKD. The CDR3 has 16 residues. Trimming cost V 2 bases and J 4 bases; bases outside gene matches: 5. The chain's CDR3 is CATSDYLAGVADTQYF. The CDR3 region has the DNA TGTGCCACCAGTGATTACCTAGCGGGAGTGGCAGATACGCAGTATTTT.

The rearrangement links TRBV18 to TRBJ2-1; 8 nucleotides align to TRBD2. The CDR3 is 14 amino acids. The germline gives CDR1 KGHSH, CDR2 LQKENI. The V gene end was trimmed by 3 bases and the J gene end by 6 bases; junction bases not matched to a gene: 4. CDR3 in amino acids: CASSPRGTSNEQFF. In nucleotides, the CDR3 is TGTGCCAGCTCACCCCGTGGGACTAGCAATGAGCAGTTCTTC.

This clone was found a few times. CDR3 sequence (DNA): TGCGCCAGCAGCTTGGCAAACACTGAAGCTTTCTTT. Translating gives CASSLANTEAFF. V gene TRBV5-1 combines with J gene TRBJ1-1; D uncertain. The CDR3 extends over 12 amino acids. V lost 0 bases and J lost 2, with 2 bases in between. CDR1 and CDR2 from the germline V gene are SGHRS and YFSETQ.

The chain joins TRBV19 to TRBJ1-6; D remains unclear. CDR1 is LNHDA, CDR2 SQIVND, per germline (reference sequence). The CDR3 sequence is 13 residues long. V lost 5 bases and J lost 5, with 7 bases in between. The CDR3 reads CASSGFDNSPLHF. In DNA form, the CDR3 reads TGTGCCAGTAGTGGCTTTGATAATTCACCCCTCCACTTT.

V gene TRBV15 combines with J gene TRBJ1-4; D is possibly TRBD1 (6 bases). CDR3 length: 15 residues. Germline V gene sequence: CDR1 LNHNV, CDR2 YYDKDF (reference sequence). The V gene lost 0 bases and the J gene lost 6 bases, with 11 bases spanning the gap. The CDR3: CATSRDEGVDEKLFF. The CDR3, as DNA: TGTGCCACCAGCAGAGATGAGGGGGTCGATGAAAAACTGTTTTTT.

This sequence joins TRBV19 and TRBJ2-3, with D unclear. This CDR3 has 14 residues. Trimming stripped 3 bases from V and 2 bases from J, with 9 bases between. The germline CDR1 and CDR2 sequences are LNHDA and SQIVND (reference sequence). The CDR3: CASSILGTTDTQYF. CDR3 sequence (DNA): TGTGCCAGTAGTATTCTGGGTACCACAGATACGCAGTATTTT.

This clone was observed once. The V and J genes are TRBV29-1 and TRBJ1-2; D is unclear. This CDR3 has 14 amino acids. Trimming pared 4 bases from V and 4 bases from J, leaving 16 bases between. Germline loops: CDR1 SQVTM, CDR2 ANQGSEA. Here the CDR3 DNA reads TGCAGCGTTGCCGAAACCGTGGGGATCTATGGCTACACCTTC. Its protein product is CSVAETVGIYGYTF.

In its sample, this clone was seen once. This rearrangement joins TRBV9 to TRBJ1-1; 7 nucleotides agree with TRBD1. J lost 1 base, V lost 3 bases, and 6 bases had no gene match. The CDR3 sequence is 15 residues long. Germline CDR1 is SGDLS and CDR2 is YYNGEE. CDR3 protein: CASSAHRGGNTEAFF. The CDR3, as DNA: TGTGCCAGCAGCGCCCACAGGGGTGGGAACACTGAAGCTTTCTTT.

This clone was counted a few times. The CDR3 nucleotides are TGTGCCAGCAGCCCACGAGGGGGCGCGAGAGGCTACACCTTC. This translates into CASSPRGGARGYTF. The genes are TRBV11-1 and TRBJ1-2; 7 bases are a match to TRBD1. Germline V gene sequence: CDR1 SGHAT, CDR2 FQDESV (reference sequence). The J segment lost 8 bases and the V segment lost 5 bases, leaving 11 bases of the junction unmatched. The CDR3 is made up of 14 amino acids.

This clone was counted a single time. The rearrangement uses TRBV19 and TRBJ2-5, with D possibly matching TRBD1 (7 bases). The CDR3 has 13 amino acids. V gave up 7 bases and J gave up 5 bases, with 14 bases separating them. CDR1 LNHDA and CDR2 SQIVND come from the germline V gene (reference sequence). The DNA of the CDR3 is TGTGCCAGTAAGGAGGGGGCCGGTGAGACCCAGTACTTC. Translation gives CASKEGAGETQYF.

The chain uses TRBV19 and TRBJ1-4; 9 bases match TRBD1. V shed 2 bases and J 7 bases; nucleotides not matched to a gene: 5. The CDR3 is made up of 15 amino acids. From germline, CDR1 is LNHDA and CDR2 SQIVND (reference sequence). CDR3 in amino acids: CASSILGTGSEKLFF. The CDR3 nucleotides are TGTGCCAGTAGTATATTGGGGACAGGGTCTGAAAAACTGTTTTTT.

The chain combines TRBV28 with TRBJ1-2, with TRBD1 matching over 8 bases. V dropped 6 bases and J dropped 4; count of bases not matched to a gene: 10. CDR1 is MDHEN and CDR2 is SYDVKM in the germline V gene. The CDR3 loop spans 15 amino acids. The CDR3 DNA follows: TGTGCCAGCAGGACGCTGACAGGGGCCCGCTATGGCTACACCTTC. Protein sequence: CASRTLTGARYGYTF.

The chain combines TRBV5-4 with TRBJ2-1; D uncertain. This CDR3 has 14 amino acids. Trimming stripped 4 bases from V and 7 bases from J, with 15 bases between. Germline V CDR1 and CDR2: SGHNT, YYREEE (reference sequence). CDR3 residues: CASSPGPMGNEQFF. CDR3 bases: TGTGCCAGCAGCCCCGGACCGATGGGGAATGAGCAGTTCTTC.

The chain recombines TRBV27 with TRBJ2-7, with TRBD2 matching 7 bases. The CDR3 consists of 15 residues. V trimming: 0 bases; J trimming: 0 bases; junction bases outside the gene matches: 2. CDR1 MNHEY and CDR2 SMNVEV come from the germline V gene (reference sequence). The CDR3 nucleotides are TGTGCCAGCAGTTTATCTCGGACTAGCTCCTACGAGCAGTACTTC. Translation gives CASSLSRTSSYEQYF.

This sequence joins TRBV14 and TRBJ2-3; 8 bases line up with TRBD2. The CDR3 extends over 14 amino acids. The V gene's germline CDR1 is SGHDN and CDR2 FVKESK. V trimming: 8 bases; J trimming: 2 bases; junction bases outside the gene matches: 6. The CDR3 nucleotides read TGTGCCAGCTCAGCGGGAGTGATCACAGATACGCAGTATTTT. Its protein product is CASSAGVITDTQYF.

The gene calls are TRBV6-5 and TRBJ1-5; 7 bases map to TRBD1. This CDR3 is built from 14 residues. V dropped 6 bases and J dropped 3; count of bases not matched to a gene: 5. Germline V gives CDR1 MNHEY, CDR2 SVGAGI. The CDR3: CASSLDRDNQPQHF. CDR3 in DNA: TGTGCCAGCAGCCTTGACAGGGACAATCAGCCCCAGCATTTT.

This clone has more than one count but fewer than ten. The CDR3 nucleotides are TGTGCCAGCAGAGGGCCGGGACAGGGTACATACGAGCAGTACTTC. Protein product: CASRGPGQGTYEQYF. The chain carries TRBV2 and TRBJ2-7, with 9 bases that match TRBD1. The CDR3 has 15 amino acids. Germline loops: CDR1 SNHLY, CDR2 FYNNEI. The V segment lost 6 bases and the J segment 4 bases; nucleotides outside the gene matches: 10.

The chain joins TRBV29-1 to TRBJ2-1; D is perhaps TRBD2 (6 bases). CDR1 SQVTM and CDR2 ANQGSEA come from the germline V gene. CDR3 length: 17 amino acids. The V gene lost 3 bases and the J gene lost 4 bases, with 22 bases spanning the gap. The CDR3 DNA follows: TGCAGCGTTGATCCTACCCCTCTAGCGAATATGTACAATGAGCAGTTCTTC. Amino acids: CSVDPTPLANMYNEQFF.

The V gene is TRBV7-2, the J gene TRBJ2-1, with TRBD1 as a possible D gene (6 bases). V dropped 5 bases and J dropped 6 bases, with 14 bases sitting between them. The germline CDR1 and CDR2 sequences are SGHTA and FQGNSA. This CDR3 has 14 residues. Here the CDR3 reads CASSPGQISNEQFF. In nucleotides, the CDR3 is TGTGCCAGCAGCCCCGGACAGATATCCAATGAGCAGTTCTTC.

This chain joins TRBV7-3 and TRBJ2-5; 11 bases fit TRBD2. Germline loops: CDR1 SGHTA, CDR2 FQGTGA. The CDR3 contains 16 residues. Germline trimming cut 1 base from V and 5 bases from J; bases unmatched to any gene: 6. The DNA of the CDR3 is TGTGCCAGCAGCTTAATAGCGGGAGGGCCTGCGGAGACCCAGTACTTC. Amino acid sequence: CASSLIAGGPAETQYF. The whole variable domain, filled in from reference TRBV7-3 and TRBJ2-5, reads GAGVSQTPSNKVTEKGKYVELRCDPISGHTALYWYRQSLGQGPEFLIYFQGTGAADDSGLPNDRFFAVRPEGSVSTLKIQRTERGDSAVYLCASSLIAGGPAETQYFGPGTRLLVL.

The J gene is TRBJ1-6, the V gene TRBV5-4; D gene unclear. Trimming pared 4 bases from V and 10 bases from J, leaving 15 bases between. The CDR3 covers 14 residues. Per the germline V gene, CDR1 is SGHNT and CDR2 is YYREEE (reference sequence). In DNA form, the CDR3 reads TGTGCCAGCAGCGATCGAGGGCAAGGGTCACCCCTCCACTTT. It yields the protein CASSDRGQGSPLHF.

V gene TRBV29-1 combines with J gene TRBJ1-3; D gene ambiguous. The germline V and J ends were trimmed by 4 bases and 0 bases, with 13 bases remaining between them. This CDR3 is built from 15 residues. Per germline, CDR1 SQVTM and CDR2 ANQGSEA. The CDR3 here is CSVGSGQNSGNTIYF. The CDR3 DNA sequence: TGCAGCGTTGGTTCGGGCCAAAACTCTGGAAACACCATATATTTT.

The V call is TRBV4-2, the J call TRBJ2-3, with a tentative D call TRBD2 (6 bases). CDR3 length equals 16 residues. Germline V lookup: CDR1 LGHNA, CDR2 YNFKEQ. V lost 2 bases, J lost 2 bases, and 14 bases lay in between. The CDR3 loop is CASSQTRDLITDTQYF. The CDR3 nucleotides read TGTGCCAGCAGCCAAACCCGGGACTTAATCACAGATACGCAGTATTTT.

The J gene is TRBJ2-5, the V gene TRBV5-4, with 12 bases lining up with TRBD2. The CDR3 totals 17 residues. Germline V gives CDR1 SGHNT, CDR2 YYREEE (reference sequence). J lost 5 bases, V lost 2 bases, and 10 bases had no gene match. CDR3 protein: CASSFKTSGGPRETQYF. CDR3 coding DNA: TGTGCCAGCAGCTTCAAGACTAGCGGGGGTCCCCGGGAGACCCAGTACTTC.

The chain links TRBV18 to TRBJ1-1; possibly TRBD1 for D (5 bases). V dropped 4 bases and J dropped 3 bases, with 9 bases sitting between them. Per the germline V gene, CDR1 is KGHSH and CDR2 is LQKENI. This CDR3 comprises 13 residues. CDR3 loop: CASSLEGDTEAFF. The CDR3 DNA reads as TGTGCCAGCTCACTAGAAGGGGACACTGAAGCTTTCTTT.

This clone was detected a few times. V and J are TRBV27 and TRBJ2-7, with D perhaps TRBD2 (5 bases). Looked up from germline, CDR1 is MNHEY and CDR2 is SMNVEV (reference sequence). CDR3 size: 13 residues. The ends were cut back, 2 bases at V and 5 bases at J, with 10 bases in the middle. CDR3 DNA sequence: TGTGCCAGCAGTTTACGGAGGACCCACGAGCAGTACTTC. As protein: CASSLRRTHEQYF.

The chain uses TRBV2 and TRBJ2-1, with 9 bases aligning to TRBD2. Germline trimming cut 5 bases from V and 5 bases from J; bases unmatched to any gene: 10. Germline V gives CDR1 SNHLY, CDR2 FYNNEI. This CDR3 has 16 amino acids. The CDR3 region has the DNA TGTGCCAGCAGTCCCTTTACTAGCGGGCCCCACAATGAGCAGTTCTTC. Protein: CASSPFTSGPHNEQFF.

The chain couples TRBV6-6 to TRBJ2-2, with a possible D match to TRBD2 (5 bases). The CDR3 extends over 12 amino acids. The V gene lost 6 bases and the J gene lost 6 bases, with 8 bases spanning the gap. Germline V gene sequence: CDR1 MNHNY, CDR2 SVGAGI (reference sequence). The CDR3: CASSLLAGELFF. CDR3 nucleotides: TGTGCCAGCAGCTTACTAGCCGGGGAGCTGTTTTTT.

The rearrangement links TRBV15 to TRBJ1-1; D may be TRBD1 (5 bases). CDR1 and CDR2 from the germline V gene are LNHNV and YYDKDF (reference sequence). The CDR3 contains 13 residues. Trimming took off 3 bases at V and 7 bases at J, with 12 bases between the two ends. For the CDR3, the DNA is TGTGCCACCAGCAGCAGGGTAGGCGGTGAAGCTTTCTTT. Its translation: CATSSRVGGEAFF.